The 19 T cell receptor beta chains below were found in one sample sequenced in a study of blood T cell repertoires in COVID-19. Sequenced by immunoSEQ multiplex PCR; TCRdb stores in-frame clones only, minus some. The sample includes 60,000 to 70,000 clones, around 90% seen only once; the top ten take less than 55%. Input material: peripheral blood. These TCRs come from a woman aged 55-69 years with COVID-19, enrolled during active disease.

V and J are TRBV3-1 (or the pseudogene TRBV3-2) and TRBJ2-3, with a weak D call TRBD1 (6 bases). Per germline, CDR1 LGHDT and CDR2 YNNKEL (reference sequence). CDR3 length: 14 amino acids. V lost 9 bases, J lost 3 bases, and 16 bases lay in between. CDR3 loop: CASTEGVRTDTQYF. In DNA form, the CDR3 reads TGTGCCAGTACCGAGGGGGTCAGAACAGATACGCAGTATTTT.

The V and J genes are TRBV4-1 and TRBJ2-5; possibly TRBD1 for D (7 bases). This CDR3 has 15 residues. CDR1 MGHRA and CDR2 YSYEKL come from the germline V gene. V shed 1 base and J shed 0 bases, with 9 bases lying between them. CDR3 bases: TGCGCCAGCAGCCAAGCAGGGGGGAACCAAGAGACCCAGTACTTC. This codes for CASSQAGGNQETQYF.

V and J are TRBV5-1 and TRBJ1-6; D remains ambiguous. V lost 5 bases and J 1 base, leaving 10 bases between the germline ends. Germline values: CDR1 SGHRS, CDR2 YFSETQ. This CDR3 has 15 amino acids. The CDR3, as DNA: TGCGCCAGCAGACGAGACACTTCCTATAATTCACCCCTCCACTTT. This encodes CASRRDTSYNSPLHF.

V usage is TRBV12-3 or TRBV12-4 and J usage is TRBJ1-2, with D maybe TRBD1 (6 bases). The CDR3 totals 13 residues. Deletions cut 6 bases from V and 8 bases from J, with 16 bases between. CDR3 bases: TGTGCCAGCAGCCTATACAGGGTAGGGGGCTACACCTTC. Protein: CASSLYRVGGYTF.

Here the CDR3 DNA reads TGCGCCAGCAGCTTAGGGGACAGGAGAGGAGGGACTGAAGCTTTCTTT. Translated: CASSLGDRRGGTEAFF. The chain recombines TRBV5-1 with TRBJ1-1; 8 bases fit TRBD1. V was clipped by 2 bases and J by 5 bases; unmatched bases: 11. The CDR3 is 16 residues long. Germline CDR1 SGHRS, CDR2 YFSETQ.

The V and J genes are TRBV7-9 and TRBJ1-1; D ambiguous. The CDR3 is made up of 14 amino acids. CDR1 and CDR2 (germline): SEHNR, FQNEAQ (reference sequence). Deletions cut 5 bases from V and 2 bases from J, with 12 bases between. The CDR3, as DNA: TGTGCCAGCAGCCTCGGATTGGGCAACACTGAAGCTTTCTTT. Its protein is CASSLGLGNTEAFF.

The gene calls are TRBV13 and TRBJ1-2; 7 nucleotides match TRBD1. Trimming removed 1 base from V and 7 bases from J; junction bases left unmatched: 15. Germline loops: CDR1 PRHDT, CDR2 FYEKMQ (reference sequence). The CDR3 runs to 17 residues. CDR3 sequence: CASSLVRRGQTMGGYTF. CDR3 coding DNA: TGTGCCAGCAGCTTAGTAAGGAGGGGGCAGACGATGGGTGGCTACACCTTC.

The chain recombines TRBV7-9 with TRBJ2-6; 7 bases agree with TRBD2. The CDR3 runs 16 residues. V shed 4 bases, J shed 0 bases, and the junction held 3 bases outside the gene matches. Germline-derived CDR1 and CDR2 are SEHNR and FQNEAQ (reference sequence). CDR3 sequence (DNA): TGTGCCAGCAGCTCCGGGGGGTCCTCTGGGGCCAACGTCCTGACTTTC. It specifies CASSSGGSSGANVLTF.

This clone has a handful of counts. The chain has TRBV7-8 and TRBJ2-7, with a possible D match to TRBD2 (6 bases). V dropped 5 bases and J dropped 0 bases, with 17 bases sitting between them. The germline V gene has CDR1 SGHVS and CDR2 FQNEAQ. The CDR3 runs 16 residues. Here the CDR3 reads CASSEYPGGASYEQYF. DNA for the CDR3: TGTGCCAGCAGCGAGTACCCCGGGGGTGCCTCCTACGAGCAGTACTTC.

The chain is built from TRBV9 and TRBJ2-7, with TRBD1 matching 11 bases. Germline V CDR1 and CDR2: SGDLS, YYNGEE. V lost 0 bases and J lost 10; bases outside the gene matches: 3. The length of the CDR3 is 13 residues. The CDR3 is CASSVVGQGVQYF. The CDR3 DNA follows: TGTGCCAGCAGCGTAGTGGGACAGGGGGTCCAGTACTTC. The whole variable domain, filled in from reference TRBV9 and TRBJ2-7, reads DSGVTQTPKHLITATGQRVTLRCSPRSGDLSVYWYQQSLDQGLQFLIQYYNGEERAKGNILERFSAQQFPDLHSELNLSSLELGDSALYFCASSVVGQGVQYFGPGTRLTVT.

The table lists this clone with a few counts. The chain links TRBV4-3 to TRBJ1-1; D is uncertain. Per germline, CDR1 LGHNA and CDR2 YSLEER. V shed 0 bases and J shed 0 bases, with 11 bases lying between them. This CDR3 region has 16 residues. The CDR3 DNA reads as TGCGCCAGCAGCCAAGAAGTTGCGTCTATGAACACTGAAGCTTTCTTT. Translated, it gives CASSQEVASMNTEAFF.

This rearrangement joins TRBV19 to TRBJ1-1; no reliable D call. The CDR3 length is 13 residues. Trimming stripped 3 bases from V and 10 bases from J, with 15 bases between. Germline CDR1 is LNHDA and CDR2 is SQIVND (reference sequence). DNA for the CDR3: TGTGCCAGTAGTATGGCGGGGATAGGTCGAGCTTTCTTT. Translation: CASSMAGIGRAFF.

The V call is TRBV4-1, the J call TRBJ1-1; 7 bases are a match to TRBD1. CDR3 length equals 14 residues. V was pared by 5 bases and J by 6 bases, with 9 bases of the junction left unmatched. Germline CDR1 reads MGHRA; CDR2 reads YSYEKL. CDR3 in amino acids: CASSVQGLKAEAFF. In DNA form, the CDR3 reads TGCGCCAGCAGCGTACAGGGGTTAAAGGCTGAAGCTTTCTTT.

V and J are TRBV5-4 and TRBJ2-7; 8 nucleotides agree with TRBD1. The CDR3 runs to 15 residues. Germline lookup yields CDR1 SGHNT and CDR2 YYREEE (reference sequence). With 3 bases clipped from V and 2 bases from J, the junction kept 7 bases outside the gene matches. The CDR3 bases are TGTGCCAGCAGCTACCCCGGACAGGGAACCTACGAGCAGTACTTC. Its translation is CASSYPGQGTYEQYF.

This chain connects TRBV19 to TRBJ1-6, with D unclear. V was clipped by 8 bases and J by 0 bases, with 8 bases between them. The CDR3 length is 14 residues. CDR1 is LNHDA, CDR2 SQIVND, per germline (reference sequence). The chain's CDR3 is CASHESSYNSPLHF. The CDR3 DNA sequence: TGTGCCAGTCACGAGAGCTCCTATAATTCACCCCTCCACTTT. Based on the CDR3 plus reference TRBV19 and TRBJ1-6, the full variable domain is DGGITQSPKYLFRKEGQNVTLSCEQNLNHDAMYWYRQDPGQGLRLIYYSQIVNDFQKGDIAEGYSVSREKKESFPLTVTSAQKNPTAFYLCASHESSYNSPLHFGNGTRLTVT.

The V gene is TRBV3-1 (or the pseudogene TRBV3-2), the J gene TRBJ2-5; D gene uncertain. The CDR3 is 12 residues long. Deletions cut 0 bases from V and 4 bases from J, with 3 bases between. Germline CDR1 reads LGHDT; CDR2 reads YNNKEL (reference sequence). CDR3 sequence reads: CASSQDRETQYF. CDR3 DNA sequence: TGTGCCAGCAGCCAAGATCGAGAGACCCAGTACTTC.

V usage is TRBV19 and J usage is TRBJ2-6; tentative D call: TRBD2 (5 bases). This CDR3 is 15 amino acids long. Germline CDR1 LNHDA, CDR2 SQIVND (reference sequence). Trimming cost V 9 bases and J 2 bases, with 14 bases left between them. This chain's CDR3 is CASRRPGAGANVLTF. In nucleotides, the CDR3 is TGTGCCAGCAGACGACCCGGGGCTGGGGCCAACGTCCTGACTTTC.

V usage is TRBV18 and J usage is TRBJ2-2, with 9 bases aligning to TRBD1. Germline-derived CDR1 and CDR2 are KGHSH and LQKENI. V was pared by 3 bases and J by 7 bases, with 9 bases of the junction left unmatched. The CDR3 contains 16 residues. The CDR3: CASSPRGTGNDGELFF. CDR3 coding DNA: TGTGCCAGCTCACCCCGGGGGACAGGGAATGACGGGGAGCTGTTTTTT.

This clone has a single count. Other DNA sequences in the same sample also yield this CDR3. The V gene is TRBV4-3, the J gene TRBJ2-7, with D hard to call. The V end lost 0 bases, the J end lost 1 base, and 4 bases lay between the germline ends. The CDR3 is made up of 13 amino acids. Germline values: CDR1 LGHNA, CDR2 YSLEER. Here the CDR3 reads CASSQDSSYEQYF. The DNA of the CDR3 is TGCGCCAGCAGCCAAGATAGTTCCTACGAGCAGTACTTC.